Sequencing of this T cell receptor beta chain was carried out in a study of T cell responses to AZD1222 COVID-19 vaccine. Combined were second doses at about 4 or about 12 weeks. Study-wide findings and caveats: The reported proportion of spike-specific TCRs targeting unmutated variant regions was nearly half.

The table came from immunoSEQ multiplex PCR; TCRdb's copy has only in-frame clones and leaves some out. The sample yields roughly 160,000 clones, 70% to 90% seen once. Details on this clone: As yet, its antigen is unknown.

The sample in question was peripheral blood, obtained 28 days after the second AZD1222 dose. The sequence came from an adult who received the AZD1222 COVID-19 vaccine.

The CDR3 DNA reads TGTGCCAGCAGTACGGAGGGCTCTGGAAACACCATATATTTT. Its translation: CASSTEGSGNTIYF. V and J are TRBV6-2 or TRBV6-3 and TRBJ1-3, with D uncertain. V shed 5 bases and J shed 0 bases, with 8 bases lying between them. Germline V CDR1 and CDR2: MNHEY, SVGEGT. The CDR3 runs 14 residues.